This T cell receptor beta chain emerged from a study of blood T cell repertoires in COVID-19. Study-wide background: Acute and convalescent COVID-19 samples came from the United States, Italy and Spain. T cells, B-cell-depleted T cells, or PBMCs provided the cDNA or gDNA that served as material.

V was pared by 0 bases and J by 6 bases, with 8 bases between. The CDR3 is made up of 13 amino acids. Germline loops: CDR1 SEHNR, CDR2 FQNEAQ (reference sequence). Per the original methods: Reference gene primer amplification gave estimated nucleated cell counts. Measured with immunoSEQ multiplex PCR; TCRdb has only the in-frame clones, and not every one. V, J and clone size are taken as reported in that table, and D and trimming were inferred from the DNA itself. The sample carries roughly 230,000 clones, 89% recorded once. The V call is TRBV7-9, the J call TRBJ1-2; the D gene is possibly TRBD1 (6 bases). This sequence was found in a woman aged 40-49 years who had recovered from COVID-19. The sample taken for sequencing was peripheral blood. CDR3 DNA sequence: TGTGCCAGCAGCTTAGCACAGGGTCATGGCTACACCTTC. Its translation: CASSLAQGHGYTF.